The rows below give T cell receptor beta chains drawn from one sample of a study of blood T cell repertoires in COVID-19. Libraries were prepared by immunoSEQ multiplex PCR; TCRdb keeps only in-frame clonotypes and omits some of them. The sample shows roughly 200,000 clones, roughly 80% of them seen only once. The sequencing input was peripheral blood. The receptors shown here come from a human donor in a cohort sampled during active COVID-19. Each CDR3 is given without its conserved first and last residue.

>TRBV11-2|TRBJ2-2
ASSLGGTGGWTGELF
>TRBV11-3|TRBJ2-2
ASSTDRAGELF
>TRBV15|TRBJ2-5
ATSREADSQETQY
>TRBV7-9|TRBJ1-6
ASSTGGYSPLH
>TRBV23-1|TRBJ1-5
ASVGKGVTQPQH
>TRBV19|TRBJ1-3
ATEGSAGNTIY
>TRBV3-1/TRBV3-2|TRBJ1-5
ASSQAPFNQPQH
>TRBV5-1|TRBJ2-7
ASRQTGGTYEQY
>TRBV20-1|TRBJ2-3
SASVQREGLGTDTQY
>TRBV29-1|TRBJ2-3
SARTSGNTDTQY
>TRBV9|TRBJ2-7
ASSASGTGPYEQY
>TRBV19|TRBJ2-1
ASSIVEPFGRGFNEQF
>TRBV10-1|TRBJ2-6
ASSKRTEIHSGANVLT
>TRBV6-5|TRBJ2-2
ASSYSTPGTTGELF
>TRBV28|TRBJ1-4
ASSWHSGGHWREKLF
>TRBV18|TRBJ2-7
ASSLQGAAYEQY
>TRBV3-1/TRBV3-2|TRBJ1-3
ASSQEHRRGGLRNTIY
>TRBV7-2|TRBJ2-1
ASSLWGLANEQF
>TRBV29-1|TRBJ1-2
SVSQGGNYGYT
>TRBV24-1|TRBJ2-5
ATSGGGRDVGETQY
>TRBV25-1|TRBJ1-1
ASSKTGGNTEAF
>TRBV30|TRBJ1-3
AWNKREAGNTIY
>TRBV19|TRBJ1-3
ASSRQGKTGNTIY
>TRBV6-4|TRBJ2-2
ASSDETGELF
>TRBV6-5|TRBJ1-2
ASSQGRGRYT
>TRBV18|TRBJ2-2
ASSPRPQYTGELF
>TRBV5-1|TRBJ1-5
ASSLQGAGGQPQH
>TRBV6-6|TRBJ2-7
ACSGSYEQY
>TRBV5-1|TRBJ2-3
ASSPQDRADTQY
>TRBV10-3|TRBJ2-7
AVQTVRGHEQY
>TRBV9|TRBJ1-6
ASSVAVANSPLH
>TRBV11-2|TRBJ2-5
ASSLGSGDRVSVTQY
>TRBV11-2|TRBJ2-1
ASSPQGMREQF
>TRBV6-4|TRBJ1-2
ASTPASDHGYT
>TRBV18|TRBJ1-3
ASSPTGGESGNTIY
>TRBV7-8|TRBJ2-4
ASSPNQGFGIQY
>TRBV7-9|TRBJ2-1
ASSLWESSYNEQF
>TRBV28|TRBJ1-5
ASTLKGGGNQPQH
>TRBV7-9|TRBJ1-2
ASSFSGAGGYT
>TRBV9|TRBJ2-1
ASSTSGSSYNEQF
>TRBV3-1/TRBV3-2|TRBJ1-1
GSGTGFTEAF
>TRBV5-1|TRBJ2-2
ASSPDGTANTGELF
>TRBV14|TRBJ1-6
ASSQDLVSGISPLH
>TRBV6-1|TRBJ1-3
ASSERREGSGNTIY
>TRBV7-9|TRBJ1-3
ASSPAERGGNTIY
>TRBV5-1|TRBJ1-1
ASSPRREEFGWNTEAF
>TRBV15|TRBJ2-7
ATSRDKGYKFHEQY
>TRBV4-1|TRBJ1-3
ASSQGAGTAGNTIY
>TRBV5-1|TRBJ2-6
ASSPGQPFSGANVLT
>TRBV27|TRBJ2-3
ASSNGLAGLDTQY
>TRBV19|TRBJ2-6
ASSPSPTGFGANVLT
>TRBV5-1|TRBJ2-2
ASSYALGTGPTGELF
>TRBV25-1|TRBJ2-1
ASSDPRGGLDNEQF
>TRBV2|TRBJ1-3
ASTGTGYAGNTIY